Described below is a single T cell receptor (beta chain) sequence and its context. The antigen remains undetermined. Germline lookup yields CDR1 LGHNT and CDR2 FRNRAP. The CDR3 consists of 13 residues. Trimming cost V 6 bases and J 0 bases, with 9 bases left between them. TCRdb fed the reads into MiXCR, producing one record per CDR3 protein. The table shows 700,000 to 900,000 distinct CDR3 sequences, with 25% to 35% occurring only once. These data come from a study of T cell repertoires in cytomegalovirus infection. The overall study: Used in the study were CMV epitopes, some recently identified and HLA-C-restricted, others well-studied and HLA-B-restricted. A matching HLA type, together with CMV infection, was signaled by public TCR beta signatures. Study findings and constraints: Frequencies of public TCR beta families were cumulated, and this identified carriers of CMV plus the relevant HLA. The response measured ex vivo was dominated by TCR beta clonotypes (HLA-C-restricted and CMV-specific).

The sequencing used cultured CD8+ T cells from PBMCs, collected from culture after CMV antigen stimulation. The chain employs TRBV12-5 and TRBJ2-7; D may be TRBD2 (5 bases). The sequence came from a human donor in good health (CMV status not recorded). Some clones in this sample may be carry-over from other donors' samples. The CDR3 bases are TGTGCTAGTGGATCTGGGAGCTCCTACGAGCAGTACTTC. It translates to CASGSGSSYEQYF.